This T cell receptor beta chain was sequenced in a study of control samples from healthy donors and cancer patients. The method was immunoSEQ multiplex PCR; TCRdb's version includes in-frame clones alone and lacks a portion of them. The sample consists of approximately 150,000 clones, approximately 94% of them appearing once. Trimming shortened V by 1 base and J by 1 base, and 4 bases separated the two germline ends. This CDR3 contains 14 residues. CDR1 is SGHNT, CDR2 YENEEA, per germline. The receptor's source is a man aged 40-49 years in good health. The specimen sequenced was blood. This chain links TRBV11-3 with TRBJ2-2; D not resolved. CDR3 loop: CASSLARNTGELFF. In DNA form, the CDR3 reads TGTGCCAGCAGCTTAGCGAGGAACACCGGGGAGCTGTTTTTT.